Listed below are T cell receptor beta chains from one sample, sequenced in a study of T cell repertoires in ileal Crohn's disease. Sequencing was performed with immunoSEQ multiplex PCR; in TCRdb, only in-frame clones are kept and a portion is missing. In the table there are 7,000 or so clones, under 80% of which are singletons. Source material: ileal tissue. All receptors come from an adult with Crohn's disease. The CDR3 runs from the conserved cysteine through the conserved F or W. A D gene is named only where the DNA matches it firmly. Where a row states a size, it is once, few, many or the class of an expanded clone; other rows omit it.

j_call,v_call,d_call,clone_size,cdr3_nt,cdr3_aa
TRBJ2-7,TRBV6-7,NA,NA,TGTGCCAGCACCTTTTCCGGGACAAGGAGCCCAGGGACGATCGACGAGCAGTACTTC,CASTFSGTRSPGTIDEQYF
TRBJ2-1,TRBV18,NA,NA,TGTGCCAGCTCACAAGTAGGGGAGAGGTCCTACAATGAGCAGTTCTTC,CASSQVGERSYNEQFF
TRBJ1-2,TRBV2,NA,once,TGTGCCAGCAGTGAAGGACAGAACTATGGCTACACCTTC,CASSEGQNYGYTF
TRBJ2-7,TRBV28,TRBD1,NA,TGTGCCAGCAGCATCACCCGGACAGGTTACGAGCAGTACTTC,CASSITRTGYEQYF
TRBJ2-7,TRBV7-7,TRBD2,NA,TGTGCTAGCAGCTTAGGGCCGATCGGGGGGGGATCCTACGAGCAGTACTTC,CASSLGPIGGGSYEQYF
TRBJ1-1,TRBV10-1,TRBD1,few,TGCGCCAGCAGTGGGGGAACCGGGACAGGGGTCGCTGAAGCTTTCTTT,CASSGGTGTGVAEAFF
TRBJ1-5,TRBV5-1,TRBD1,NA,TGCGCCAGCAGCACGACGGGACAGGGGCACAATCAGCCCCAGCATTTT,CASSTTGQGHNQPQHF
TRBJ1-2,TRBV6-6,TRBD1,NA,TGTGCCAGCAGTCGGACAGGGTTTGGCTACACCTTC,CASSRTGFGYTF
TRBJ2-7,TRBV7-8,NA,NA,TGTGCCAGTACATGGGGGTCCTCCTACGAGCAGTACTTC,CASTWGSSYEQYF
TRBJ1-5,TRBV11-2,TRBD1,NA,TGTGCCAGCAGCTCCGGGACAGGGCCTCAGCCCCAGCATTTT,CASSSGTGPQPQHF
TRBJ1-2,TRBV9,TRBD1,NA,TGTGCCAGCAGCGTAGGGGGACAGGGGAACGGCTACACCTTC,CASSVGGQGNGYTF
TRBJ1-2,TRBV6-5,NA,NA,TGTGCCAGCAGTTGGGGGGCAGGGTCTTCCTATGGCTACACCTTC,CASSWGAGSSYGYTF
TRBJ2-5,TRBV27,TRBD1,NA,TGTGCCAGCAGTTTAAGGACAGGGATTATCGAGACCCAGTACTTC,CASSLRTGIIETQYF
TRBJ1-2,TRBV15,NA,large,TGTGCCACCAGCAGGGGGGCAGGGGCCGGTGGCTACACCTTC,CATSRGAGAGGYTF
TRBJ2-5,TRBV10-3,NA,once,TGTGCCATCAGTGAGTTTAAAGGAACAGTGCAAGAGACCCAGTACTTC,CAISEFKGTVQETQYF
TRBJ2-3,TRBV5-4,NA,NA,TGTGCCAGCAGCTTGGAGTTTGGGGGCGAAGATACGCAGTATTTT,CASSLEFGGEDTQYF
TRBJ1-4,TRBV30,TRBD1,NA,TGTGCCTGGAGCAGGACGGGACAGCCAAATTTT,CAWSRTGQPNF
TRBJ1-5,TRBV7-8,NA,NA,TGTGCCAGCAGCTTAGCATCTTATAGCAATCAGCCCCAGCATTTT,CASSLASYSNQPQHF
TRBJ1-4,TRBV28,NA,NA,TGTGCCAGCAGTACCCCGAGGGGCTATGAAAAACTGTTTTTT,CASSTPRGYEKLFF
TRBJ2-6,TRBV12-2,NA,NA,TGTGCAAGTCAGCGGCAAAACTTTTCTGGGGCCAACGTCCTGACTTTC,CASQRQNFSGANVLTF
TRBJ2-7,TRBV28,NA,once,TGTGCCAGCAGTTTAGCAGGGTATAACCACGAGCAGTACTTC,CASSLAGYNHEQYF
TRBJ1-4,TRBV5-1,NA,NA,TGCGCCAGCAGCTGGGGCCAGGCAACTAATGAAAAACTGTTTTTT,CASSWGQATNEKLFF
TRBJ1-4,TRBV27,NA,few,TGTGCCAGCAGATACAGCCGTGCAACTAATGAAAAACTGTTTTTT,CASRYSRATNEKLFF
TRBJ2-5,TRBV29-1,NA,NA,TGCAGCGTCGGACAGTTGGAAGAGACCCAGTACTTC,CSVGQLEETQYF
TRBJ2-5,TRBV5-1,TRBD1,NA,TGCGCCAGCAGCTTGGGGGACAGGGACCAAGAGACCCAGTACTTC,CASSLGDRDQETQYF
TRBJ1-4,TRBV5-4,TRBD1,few,TGTGCCAGCAGCATACAGGGGGCTGGTGAAAAACTGTTTTTT,CASSIQGAGEKLFF
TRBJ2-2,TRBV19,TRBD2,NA,TGTGCCAGCCGCTTTAGCGGGAGGATAAACACCGGGGAGCTGTTTTTT,CASRFSGRINTGELFF
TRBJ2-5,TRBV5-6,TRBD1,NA,TGTGCCAGCAGCTCCCCGACAGGGGGACAGACCCAGTACTTC,CASSSPTGGQTQYF
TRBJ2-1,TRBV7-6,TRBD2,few,TGTGCCAGCAGGGAACTAGCGGGGAATGAGCAGTTCTTC,CASRELAGNEQFF
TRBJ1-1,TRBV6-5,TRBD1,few,TGTGCCAGCAGTCCCGGGACAGGGGGCTGGACTGAAGCTTTCTTT,CASSPGTGGWTEAFF
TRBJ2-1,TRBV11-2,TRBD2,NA,TGTGCCAGCAGCTCTAGCGGGAGCTCCTACAATGAGCAGTTCTTC,CASSSSGSSYNEQFF
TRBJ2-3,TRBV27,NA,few,TGTGCCAGCAGTTTAGAGTGGGGATGGGCAGGAGATACGCAGTATTTT,CASSLEWGWAGDTQYF
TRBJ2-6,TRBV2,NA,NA,TGTGCCAGCAGTGCAAACAGGGCTGGGGCCAACGTCCTGACTTTC,CASSANRAGANVLTF
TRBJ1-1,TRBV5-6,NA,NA,TGTGCCAGCAGCTTGGTTTTATTTGGGACGGAGAAGACTGAAGCTTTCTTT,CASSLVLFGTEKTEAFF
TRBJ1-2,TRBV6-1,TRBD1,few,TGTGCCAGCAGTTCCCAGGGGGCGGCCGGTGGCTACACCTTC,CASSSQGAAGGYTF
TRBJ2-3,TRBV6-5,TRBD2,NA,TGTGCCAGCCTCGAGGGCGGGAGCCCCACAGATACGCAGTATTTT,CASLEGGSPTDTQYF
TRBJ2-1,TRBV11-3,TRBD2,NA,TGTGCCAGCAGCTTAGGGACTAGCGGGAGGGTCGATGAGCAGTTCTTC,CASSLGTSGRVDEQFF
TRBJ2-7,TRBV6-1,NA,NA,TGTGCCAGCAATCTTCAGGTCGAGCAGTACTTC,CASNLQVEQYF
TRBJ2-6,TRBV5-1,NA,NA,TGCGCCAGCAGAGGATCTGGGGCCAACGTCCTGACTTTC,CASRGSGANVLTF
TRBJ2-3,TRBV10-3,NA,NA,TGTGCCATCAGTGAGTCAGGGGATACGCAGTATTTT,CAISESGDTQYF